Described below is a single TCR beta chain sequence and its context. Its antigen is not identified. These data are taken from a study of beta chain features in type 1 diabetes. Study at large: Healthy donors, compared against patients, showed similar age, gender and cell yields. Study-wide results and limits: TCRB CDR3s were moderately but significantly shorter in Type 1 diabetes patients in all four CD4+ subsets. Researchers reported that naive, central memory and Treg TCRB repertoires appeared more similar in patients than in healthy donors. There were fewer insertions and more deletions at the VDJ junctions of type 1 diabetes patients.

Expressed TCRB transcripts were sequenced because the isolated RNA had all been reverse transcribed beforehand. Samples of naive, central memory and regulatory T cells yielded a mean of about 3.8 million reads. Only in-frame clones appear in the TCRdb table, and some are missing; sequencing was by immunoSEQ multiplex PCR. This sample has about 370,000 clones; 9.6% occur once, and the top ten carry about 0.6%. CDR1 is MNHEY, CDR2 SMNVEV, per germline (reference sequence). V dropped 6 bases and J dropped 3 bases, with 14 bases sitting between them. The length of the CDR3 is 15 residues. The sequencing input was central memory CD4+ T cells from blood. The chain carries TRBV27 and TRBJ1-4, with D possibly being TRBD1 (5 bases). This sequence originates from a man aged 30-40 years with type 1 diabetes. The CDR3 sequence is CASRGRVGANEKLFF. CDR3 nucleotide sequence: TGTGCCAGCAGGGGAAGGGTGGGGGCTAATGAAAAACTGTTTTTT.